Below are 23 T cell receptor beta chains sequenced from a single sample in a study of T cell responses to AZD1222 COVID-19 vaccine. Sequencing was performed with immunoSEQ multiplex PCR; in TCRdb, only in-frame clones are kept and a portion is missing. Of 100,000 to 130,000 clones in the sample, roughly 90% are singletons; the top ten hold roughly 7%. Sequencing was performed on peripheral blood, taken on day 0 of AZD1222 vaccination. These receptors all come from an adult in good health.

The V and J genes are TRBV5-1 and TRBJ2-1; 8 bases are a match to TRBD1. Germline trimming cut 1 base from V and 6 bases from J; bases unmatched to any gene: 6. The CDR3 sequence is 15 residues long. CDR1 SGHRS and CDR2 YFSETQ come from the germline V gene. Here the CDR3 reads CASSLLGQGGNEQFF. The CDR3 DNA follows: TGCGCCAGCAGCTTGCTAGGACAGGGTGGCAATGAGCAGTTCTTC.

The V gene is TRBV4-2, the J gene TRBJ2-1; the D is unclear. This CDR3 is 15 amino acids long. Germline V gene lookup returns CDR1 LGHNA and CDR2 YNFKEQ. Between the trimmed V and J ends, which lost 4 bases and 1 base, there was a span of 11 bases. For the CDR3, the DNA is TGTGCCAGCAGCCCCTTTGGAAGATCCTACAATGAGCAGTTCTTC. As protein: CASSPFGRSYNEQFF.

The chain has TRBV5-1 and TRBJ2-7, with 9 bases that match TRBD2. In germline, CDR1 is SGHRS, CDR2 YFSETQ. The CDR3 has 14 amino acids. The junction had 2 bases not matched to a gene; V was cut back by 4 bases and J by 0 bases. The CDR3: CASSVSGSSYEQYF. As DNA, the CDR3 is TGCGCCAGCAGCGTTAGCGGGAGCTCCTACGAGCAGTACTTC.

Only a few counts were recorded for this clone. The chain recombines TRBV3-1 (or the pseudogene TRBV3-2) with TRBJ2-1; 13 nucleotides agree with TRBD2. Germline V CDR1 and CDR2: LGHDT, YNNKEL (reference sequence). The CDR3 is made up of 15 amino acids. V was pared by 2 bases and J by 9 bases, with 4 bases of the junction left unmatched. The CDR3 spells CASSQTSGRVGEQFF. The CDR3 DNA reads as TGTGCCAGCAGCCAAACTAGCGGGAGGGTTGGTGAGCAGTTCTTC.

CDR3: CASSLDSLYEQYF. In DNA form, the CDR3 reads TGTGCCAGCAGCTTGGACAGCCTCTACGAGCAGTACTTC. The gene calls are TRBV7-9 and TRBJ2-7; D possibly corresponds to TRBD1 (6 bases). The germline CDR1 and CDR2 sequences are SEHNR and FQNEAQ (reference sequence). Trimming stripped 3 bases from V and 3 bases from J, with 9 bases between. The CDR3 totals 13 residues.

The rearrangement links TRBV2 to TRBJ1-6, with D unresolved. The CDR3 covers 11 residues. Looked up from germline, CDR1 is SNHLY and CDR2 is FYNNEI. Trimming pared 3 bases from V and 7 bases from J, leaving 1 base between. The CDR3 DNA follows: TGTGCCAGCAGTGAGAATTCACCCCTCCACTTT. Encoded protein: CASSENSPLHF. Full variable domain (rest looked up from reference TRBV2 and TRBJ1-6): EPEVTQTPSHQVTQMGQEVILRCVPISNHLYFYWYRQILGQKVEFLVSFYNNEISEKSEIFDDQFSVERPDGSNFTLKIRSTKLEDSAMYFCASSENSPLHFGNGTRLTVT.

This clone appeared once. The CDR3 region is CASSAGQGRNTIYF. In DNA form, the CDR3 reads TGTGCCAGCAGCGCGGGACAGGGCAGAAACACCATATATTTT. V and J are TRBV9 and TRBJ1-3; 9 nucleotides agree with TRBD1. This CDR3 spans 14 amino acids. V lost 3 bases and J lost 5; bases outside the gene matches: 3. In germline, CDR1 is SGDLS, CDR2 YYNGEE. Based on the CDR3 plus reference TRBV9 and TRBJ1-3, the full variable domain is DSGVTQTPKHLITATGQRVTLRCSPRSGDLSVYWYQQSLDQGLQFLIQYYNGEERAKGNILERFSAQQFPDLHSELNLSSLELGDSALYFCASSAGQGRNTIYFGEGSWLTVV.

The chain employs TRBV21-1 and TRBJ2-7; TRBD2, as called in the table, went unchecked against the DNA. TRBV21-1 is an annotated pseudogene. The CDR3 consists of 14 residues. For the CDR3, the DNA is TGTGCCAGCAGCCCAGGACTAGCGGACTACGAGCAGTACTTC. The encoded protein is CASSPGLADYEQYF.

The V gene is TRBV12-5, the J gene TRBJ2-7; TRBD1 matches 8 bases. The CDR3 consists of 14 residues. V lost 4 bases, J lost 6 bases, and 8 bases stayed unmatched. Germline CDR1 reads LGHNT; CDR2 reads FRNRAP. The CDR3 region has the DNA TGTGCTAGTGGTTCCCGGACAGGGATTCCCGAGCAGTACTTC. Translation: CASGSRTGIPEQYF.

V usage is TRBV14 and J usage is TRBJ1-1; no clear D gene. The germline gives CDR1 SGHDN, CDR2 FVKESK. The CDR3 runs to 13 residues. The V end was cut by 1 base, the J end by 5 bases, with 8 bases between. CDR3 in amino acids: CASSQASGTEAFF. For the CDR3, the DNA is TGTGCCAGCAGCCAAGCATCCGGGACTGAAGCTTTCTTT.

This clone was seen repeatedly, ten times or more. The V gene is TRBV20-1, the J gene TRBJ2-7; D gene unclear. This CDR3 has 10 amino acids. V lost 4 bases, J lost 0 bases, and 1 base lay in between. Per the germline V gene, CDR1 is DFQATT and CDR2 is SNEGSKA (reference sequence). CDR3 sequence: CSANSYEQYF. As DNA, the CDR3 is TGCAGTGCTAACTCCTACGAGCAGTACTTC.

This clone has a handful of counts. The V call is TRBV7-9, the J call TRBJ2-7; no clear D. V lost 5 bases and J 2 bases, leaving 4 bases between the germline ends. This CDR3 is 11 amino acids long. The germline gives CDR1 SEHNR, CDR2 FQNEAQ (reference sequence). This CDR3 reads CASSTTYEQYF. CDR3 sequence (DNA): TGTGCCAGCAGCACCACCTACGAGCAGTACTTC.

The V gene is TRBV7-9, the J gene TRBJ1-6; 7 bases are shared with TRBD1. The germline V gene has CDR1 SEHNR and CDR2 FQNEAQ (reference sequence). The CDR3 consists of 13 residues. V lost 6 bases and J lost 9; bases outside the gene matches: 5. The CDR3 spells CASRGQFSSPLHF. The CDR3 coding sequence is TGTGCCAGCAGGGGACAGTTTAGTTCACCCCTCCACTTT.

The CDR3 DNA reads as TGCGCCAGCAGCCAAGACGGAGGATTGGGGGAGCAGTACTTC. This codes for CASSQDGGLGEQYF. This rearrangement joins TRBV4-3 to TRBJ2-7; maybe TRBD2 (5 bases). The CDR3 contains 14 residues. Germline V gives CDR1 LGHNA, CDR2 YSLEER. V gave up 0 bases and J gave up 7 bases, with 13 bases separating them.

This chain joins TRBV19 and TRBJ1-5, with D tentatively TRBD1 (5 bases). Looked up from germline, CDR1 is LNHDA and CDR2 is SQIVND (reference sequence). The V end lost 5 bases, the J end lost 9 bases, and 14 bases lay between the germline ends. The CDR3 contains 13 residues. The CDR3 region is CASSLTRDSPQHF. The CDR3, as DNA: TGTGCCAGTAGTTTAACCAGGGATTCGCCCCAGCATTTT.

This chain joins TRBV11-2 and TRBJ2-5, with D unresolved. V was shortened by 5 bases and J by 7 bases, with 23 bases between the two germline ends. CDR3 length equals 16 residues. Per germline, CDR1 SGHAT and CDR2 FQNNGV. In nucleotides, the CDR3 is TGTGCCAGCAGCGCAAGGGCCTCACTAACGCGAGGGACCCAGTACTTC. Its translation is CASSARASLTRGTQYF.

The chain employs TRBV19 and TRBJ2-3, with 15 bases matching TRBD2. Germline V lookup: CDR1 LNHDA, CDR2 SQIVND (reference sequence). V dropped 7 bases and J dropped 4; count of bases not matched to a gene: 6. This CDR3 has 16 residues. This CDR3 is CASTTRTSGRADTQYF. Written as DNA, the CDR3 is TGTGCCAGTACCACTCGGACTAGCGGGAGGGCAGATACGCAGTATTTT. Filled out from reference TRBV19 and TRBJ2-3, the complete variable domain reads DGGITQSPKYLFRKEGQNVTLSCEQNLNHDAMYWYRQDPGQGLRLIYYSQIVNDFQKGDIAEGYSVSREKKESFPLTVTSAQKNPTAFYLCASTTRTSGRADTQYFGPGTRLTVL.

This chain links TRBV5-1 with TRBJ2-2; D is uncertain. Looked up from germline, CDR1 is SGHRS and CDR2 is YFSETQ. The germline V and J ends were trimmed by 3 bases and 4 bases, with 13 bases remaining between them. The length of the CDR3 is 15 residues. The CDR3 nucleotides read TGCGCCAGCAGCTCGGTAAGAAGCCTCACCGGGGAGCTGTTTTTT. The encoded protein is CASSSVRSLTGELFF. The entire variable domain, with the rest obtained from reference TRBV5-1 and TRBJ2-2, is as follows: KAGVTQTPRYLIKTRGQQVTLSCSPISGHRSVSWYQQTPGQGLQFLFEYFSETQRNKGNFPGRFSGRQFSNSRSEMNVSTLELGDSALYLCASSSVRSLTGELFFGEGSRLTVL.

The rearrangement uses TRBV9 and TRBJ1-2; D unclear. V was shortened by 4 bases and J by 0 bases, with 13 bases between the two germline ends. From germline, CDR1 is SGDLS and CDR2 YYNGEE. The CDR3 has 15 residues. The CDR3 here is CASSPGLGSNYGYTF. In nucleotides, the CDR3 is TGTGCCAGCAGCCCTGGACTTGGGTCTAACTATGGCTACACCTTC.

The chain employs TRBV4-2 and TRBJ2-7; 11 bases are a match to TRBD2. The V gene's germline CDR1 is LGHNA and CDR2 YNFKEQ. Trimming took 1 base from V and 2 from J; bases not matched to a gene: 4. This CDR3 region has 16 residues. CDR3 in DNA: TGTGCCAGCAGCCAAGGACTAGCGGGACCCACCTACGAGCAGTACTTC. It encodes CASSQGLAGPTYEQYF.

This chain uses TRBV4-1 with TRBJ1-6; tentatively, D is TRBD1 (6 bases). Trimming removed 0 bases from V and 7 bases from J, with 13 bases in between. Germline CDR1 reads MGHRA; CDR2 reads YSYEKL. This CDR3 region has 16 residues. In nucleotides, the CDR3 is TGCGCCAGCAGCCAAGACGTACAGGGACGGAATTCACCCCTCCACTTT. Translated, it gives CASSQDVQGRNSPLHF.

This chain joins TRBV3-1 (or the pseudogene TRBV3-2) and TRBJ1-1; TRBD1 might be the D (6 bases). V shed 0 bases and J shed 1 base, with 12 bases lying between them. The CDR3 contains 16 residues. Germline V gene data show CDR1 as LGHDT and CDR2 as YNNKEL (reference sequence). CDR3 in DNA: TGTGCCAGCAGCCAAGACAGGGGACCCGCGAACACTGAAGCTTTCTTT. Translation: CASSQDRGPANTEAFF.

CDR3 nucleotide sequence: TGTGCCAGCAGTTACTCGTGGACTAGCATCAACAATGAGCAGTTCTTC. Translating gives CASSYSWTSINNEQFF. The genes are TRBV6-6 and TRBJ2-1; TRBD2 aligns across 8 bases. The trim removed 0 bases at V and 5 bases at J, leaving 6 bases unmatched. In germline, CDR1 is MNHNY, CDR2 SVGAGI (reference sequence). The CDR3 spans 16 residues.